The 12 T cell receptor beta chains presented below share a single source sample, sequenced in a study of T-cell reconstitution after alpha-beta-depleted transplantation in children (dated by TCRdb to about 2016). What the treatment or condition label conveys for this sample: allogeneic hematopoietic cell transplantation with graft depleted of TCRalphabeta T cells and CD19 B cells. The library was built by means of PCR. TCRdb names Illumina HiSeq 2500 as the instrument used. To normalize quantification of the TCRbeta repertoire, the TCR libraries were built with molecular barcoding that relied on unique molecular identifiers. Starting from the raw public reads, TCRdb applied fastp trimming at Q25, assembled clones with MiXCR and retained in-frame beta chains. Identical CDR3 protein sequences are pooled into one entry, listed with their most common genes and DNA. In this sample the table shows about 980,000 distinct CDR3 sequences, 25% to 30% of which occur a single time. The top ten clonotypes cover approximately 30% of the sample.

Sequenced material: PBMCs, mostly from graft donor cells, taken 360 days after TCRalphabeta/CD19-depleted stem cell transplant. These receptors all stem from a boy younger than two who had a stem cell transplant for SCID, so the T cells may come from the graft donor.

This clonotype appeared a single time. The chain uses TRBV10-3 and TRBJ2-2, with D perhaps matching TRBD2 (6 bases). The length of the CDR3 is 16 residues. CDR1 and CDR2 from the germline V gene are ENHRY and SYGVKD. Trimming removed 1 base at V and 7 bases at J, with 16 bases between. The CDR3 coding sequence is TGTGCCATCAGTGAGTGGAAGACTAGTTCGGGCGGGGAGCTGTTTTTT. This gives the protein CAISEWKTSSGGELFF.

The sample holds a few counts of this clonotype. The chain carries TRBV28 and TRBJ2-3; D is perhaps TRBD2 (6 bases). V was trimmed by 7 bases and J by 5 bases, leaving 19 bases between them. Germline V gives CDR1 MDHEN, CDR2 SYDVKM. This CDR3 region has 15 residues. This chain's CDR3 is CASITSSGGGDTQYF. As DNA, the CDR3 is TGTGCCAGCATCACCTCATCCGGGGGTGGAGATACGCAGTATTTT. Full variable domain (missing parts from reference TRBV28 and TRBJ2-3): DVKVTQSSRYLVKRTGEKVFLECVQDMDHENMFWYRQDPGLGLRLIYFSYDVKMKEKGDIPEGYSVSREKKERFSLILESASTNQTSMYLCASITSSGGGDTQYFGPGTRLTVL.

The chain is built from TRBV7-8 and TRBJ2-1; no firm D call. The CDR3 totals 11 residues. Trimming cost V 1 base and J 9 bases, with 4 bases left between them. Germline loops: CDR1 SGHVS, CDR2 FQNEAQ. CDR3 in DNA: TGTGCCAGCAGCTTAGAGTTTGAGCAGTTCTTC. This translates into CASSLEFEQFF.

This clonotype was recorded once. The genes are TRBV19 and TRBJ2-5; the D is unclear. In germline, CDR1 is LNHDA, CDR2 SQIVND (reference sequence). The CDR3 runs 12 residues. Trimming removed 1 base from V and 4 bases from J, with 4 bases in between. CDR3 protein: CASSIGGETQYF. CDR3 DNA sequence: TGTGCCAGTAGTATAGGGGGAGAGACCCAGTACTTC.

The V and J genes are TRBV7-2 and TRBJ2-3; D is possibly TRBD1 or TRBD2 (7 bases each). Germline V gene data show CDR1 as SGHTA and CDR2 as FQGNSA. The V and J ends lost 5 bases and 3 bases respectively, with 15 bases between them. This CDR3 spans 15 amino acids. CDR3 residues: CASSVGRGRTDTQYF. The CDR3 DNA reads as TGTGCCAGCAGCGTAGGGAGGGGGCGAACAGATACGCAGTATTTT. Filled out from reference TRBV7-2 and TRBJ2-3, the complete variable domain reads GAGVSQSPSNKVTEKGKDVELRCDPISGHTALYWYRQSLGQGLEFLIYFQGNSAPDKSGLPSDRFSAERTGGSVSTLTIQRTQQEDSAVYLCASSVGRGRTDTQYFGPGTRLTVL.

This clonotype was recorded a few times. The chain has TRBV20-1 and TRBJ1-1, with 11 nucleotides matching TRBD1. The V gene's germline CDR1 is DFQATT and CDR2 SNEGSKA (reference sequence). V was pared by 0 bases and J by 4 bases, with 7 bases of the junction left unmatched. The CDR3 covers 16 residues. The CDR3 spells CSARDTGTGGFTEAFF. The CDR3 DNA follows: TGCAGTGCTAGAGATACCGGGACAGGGGGTTTCACTGAAGCTTTCTTT.

The chain carries TRBV20-1 and TRBJ1-1; 9 bases align to TRBD1. Germline CDR1 DFQATT, CDR2 SNEGSKA (reference sequence). V lost 0 bases and J lost 4; bases outside the gene matches: 12. The CDR3 is made up of 17 amino acids. CDR3 DNA: TGCAGTGCTAGAGATCGGGACAGGGTGGGGAGTAGCACTGAAGCTTTCTTT. Encoded protein: CSARDRDRVGSSTEAFF.

This clonotype was detected only a few times. The chain combines TRBV29-1 with TRBJ2-1; 8 nucleotides agree with TRBD2. The V and J ends lost 6 bases and 2 bases, in that order; junction bases with no gene match: 15. Germline loops: CDR1 SQVTM, CDR2 ANQGSEA. The CDR3 is 17 residues long. The CDR3 spells CSVGSGALALTYNEQFF. The CDR3 region has the DNA TGCAGCGTCGGTAGCGGGGCCCTTGCCCTAACCTACAATGAGCAGTTCTTC.

This clonotype was seen only a few times. This chain connects TRBV4-1 to TRBJ1-1; D not certain. V dropped 1 base and J dropped 7 bases, with 13 bases sitting between them. The CDR3 consists of 14 residues. Per germline, CDR1 MGHRA and CDR2 YSYEKL. The CDR3 region is CASSQARRLNEAFF. In DNA form, the CDR3 reads TGCGCCAGCAGCCAAGCCCGCAGACTGAATGAAGCTTTCTTT.

This clonotype was seen only a few times. The rearrangement joins TRBV5-1 to TRBJ2-1; TRBD1 aligns across 9 bases. This CDR3 has 15 amino acids. J was trimmed by 7 bases and V by 2 bases; bases with no gene match: 7. Germline assignment: CDR1 SGHRS and CDR2 YFSETQ. Here the CDR3 DNA reads TGCGCCAGCAGCTTCCGGGACAGGGTTAAGAATGAGCAGTTCTTC. Its protein is CASSFRDRVKNEQFF.

This clonotype turned up a few times. The V call is TRBV4-1, the J call TRBJ2-1; a weak D match, TRBD1 (5 bases). The CDR3 has 19 amino acids. Between the trimmed V and J ends, which lost 0 bases and 0 bases, there was a span of 18 bases. The germline gives CDR1 MGHRA, CDR2 YSYEKL. The CDR3 here is CASSQDPGWQGSSYNEQFF. In DNA form, the CDR3 reads TGCGCCAGCAGCCAAGATCCCGGCTGGCAGGGTAGCTCCTACAATGAGCAGTTCTTC.

V is TRBV5-1 and J is TRBJ2-2, with a tentative D call TRBD1 (5 bases). V was clipped by 9 bases and J by 5 bases, with 26 bases between them. Germline values: CDR1 SGHRS, CDR2 YFSETQ. This CDR3 is 17 amino acids long. The CDR3, as DNA: TGCGCCACCGTGACCAAGGGGCCTCTTAAAGTAACCGGGGAGCTGTTTTTT. As protein: CATVTKGPLKVTGELFF.